This T cell receptor beta chain is from a study of read filtering for tumor transcriptome and immune sequencing. Study-wide context: By R-ISS, stages I, II and III held around 8, 15 and 7 patients. Study-level results: Compared with RNA-seq, IR-seq gave much higher clonotype depth and reliability.

Molecular barcoded adaptors covering alpha/delta and beta/gamma chains were used on 400 to 450 ng RNA. TCRdb itself ran the reads through MiXCR, one entry per CDR3 protein. The repertoire holds 30,000 to 45,000 distinct CDR3 sequences, with 14% as singletons. The V end lost 1 base, the J end lost 0 bases, and 13 bases lay between the germline ends. The CDR3 spans 17 residues. Bone marrow was sampled from every patient at the time of active disease. This clonotype was seen a handful of times. Its cognate antigen is unknown. This TCR was recovered from a donor aged 40 or over with multiple myeloma. The sequencing sample was made of a population of CD138-negative cells sorted from bone marrow. The V and J genes are TRBV23-1 and TRBJ1-5; no definite D call. TRBV23-1 is placed among ORFs of uncertain function. The DNA of the CDR3 is TGCGCCAGCAGTCAATACAAGGGAGTTTATAGCAATCAGCCCCAGCATTTT. Amino acids: CASSQYKGVYSNQPQHF.